This T cell receptor beta chain was retrieved from a study of cytomegalovirus exposure and HLA in healthy donors. Study observations and caveats: Later analysis indicated greater clonal expansion among HLA-associated TCR beta chains than among equally common other chains. A few chains tied to CMV proved CMV antigen-specific in vitro.

Primers for the PCR totalled 60 Vbeta and 13 Jbeta. TCRdb's copy holds only in-frame clones and misses some; the assay was immunoSEQ multiplex PCR. The sample includes roughly 110,000 clones, more than 60% seen only once; the top ten take around 5.8%. The CDR3 extends over 14 amino acids. Trimming shortened V by 7 bases and J by 10 bases, and 22 bases separated the two germline ends. The germline V gene has CDR1 MNHEY and CDR2 SMNVEV (reference sequence). As concerns this clone: The antigen is undetermined.

This TCR was recovered from a woman aged 50 to 60 in good health and CMV-seropositive. The sample taken for sequencing was PBMCs. V usage is TRBV27 and J usage is TRBJ1-1; possible D gene TRBD1, 5 bases. The CDR3 reads CASNLTRRPQGAFF. The CDR3 coding sequence is TGTGCCAGCAACCTCACACGGCGTCCCCAGGGAGCTTTCTTT.